These 8 T cell receptor beta chains share one sample of origin, sequenced in a study of cytomegalovirus exposure and HLA in healthy donors. A multiplex PCR was run with 60 Vbeta primers and 13 Jbeta primers. Sequencing was performed with immunoSEQ multiplex PCR; in TCRdb, only in-frame clones are kept and a portion is missing. The table has about 42,000 clones, 45% to 65% seen once. Sequencing was performed on PBMCs. The receptors here all came from a human donor in good health.

This chain links TRBV7-2 with TRBJ2-7; tentatively, D is TRBD2 (5 bases). CDR1 is SGHTA, CDR2 FQGNSA, per germline. This CDR3 region has 16 residues. The germline V and J ends were trimmed by 7 bases and 6 bases, with 25 bases remaining between them. The chain's CDR3 is CASIFSPRYSGGEQYF. CDR3 DNA sequence: TGTGCCAGCATTTTTTCGCCGCGGTACAGTGGAGGCGAGCAGTACTTC.

The CDR3: CASRSGTGETDTQYF. The CDR3 DNA reads as TGTGCCAGCAGGTCCGGGACAGGGGAGACAGATACGCAGTATTTT. The chain uses TRBV6-4 and TRBJ2-3, with TRBD1 matching over 10 bases. The V gene end was trimmed by 6 bases and the J gene end by 3 bases; junction bases not matched to a gene: 6. The germline gives CDR1 MRHNA, CDR2 SNTAGT. This CDR3 comprises 15 residues.

This clone was recorded a few times. V is TRBV18 and J is TRBJ1-5; the match to TRBD1 covers 8 bases. V shed 6 bases and J 2 bases; nucleotides not matched to a gene: 3. The CDR3 spans 14 residues. Germline V CDR1 and CDR2: KGHSH, LQKENI. CDR3 sequence reads: CASSQGAGNQPQHF. The CDR3, as DNA: TGTGCCAGCTCGCAGGGGGCCGGCAATCAGCCCCAGCATTTT.

The chain is built from TRBV6-6 and TRBJ2-7; weak D call: TRBD1 (6 bases). V was clipped by 2 bases and J by 3 bases, with 14 bases between them. CDR1 is MNHNY, CDR2 SVGAGI, per germline (reference sequence). The CDR3 has 15 amino acids. The CDR3 loop is CASSYRETGRYEQYF. CDR3 nucleotides: TGTGCCAGCAGTTACCGTGAGACAGGACGCTACGAGCAGTACTTC.

In this sample, this clone turned up a few times. V gene TRBV4-1 combines with J gene TRBJ2-3; possible D gene TRBD2, 6 bases. The germline CDR1 and CDR2 sequences are MGHRA and YSYEKL. The V gene lost 8 bases and the J gene lost 1 base, with 25 bases spanning the gap. CDR3 length: 18 residues. The CDR3 DNA sequence: TGCGCCAGCGAGACGAATCCCATTCGGAGGGCTCGCACAGATACGCAGTATTTT. Translating gives CASETNPIRRARTDTQYF.

The CDR3 reads CASRDRGLGANVLTF. The CDR3 region has the DNA TGTGCCAGCCGGGACAGGGGGCTTGGGGCCAACGTCCTGACTTTC. The chain has TRBV2 and TRBJ2-6; TRBD1 agrees at 12 bases. V trimming: 8 bases; J trimming: 3 bases; junction bases outside the gene matches: 2. This CDR3 has 15 amino acids. The V gene's germline CDR1 is SNHLY and CDR2 FYNNEI.

This chain connects TRBV9 to TRBJ2-1, with a possible D match to TRBD1 (6 bases). CDR1 and CDR2 from the germline V gene are SGDLS and YYNGEE. This CDR3 region has 15 residues. The germline V and J ends were trimmed by 0 bases and 3 bases, with 10 bases remaining between them. Here the CDR3 reads CASSVGATGYNEQFF. CDR3 DNA: TGTGCCAGCAGCGTAGGGGCGACAGGCTACAATGAGCAGTTCTTC.

The chain has TRBV10-1 and TRBJ2-7, with D possibly being TRBD2 (5 bases). CDR1 and CDR2 (germline): WNHNN, SYGVQD (reference sequence). The V gene lost 0 bases and the J gene lost 3 bases, with 18 bases spanning the gap. This CDR3 is built from 17 residues. The CDR3 region has the DNA TGCGCCAGCAGTGAGTCGGAATTGAGGGAATCAAACTACGAGCAGTACTTC. Amino acids: CASSESELRESNYEQYF.